The next 7 T cell receptor beta chains were all read from a single sample in a study of cytomegalovirus exposure and HLA in healthy donors. Primers: 60 Vbeta forward and 13 Jbeta reverse. Sequenced by immunoSEQ multiplex PCR; TCRdb stores in-frame clones only, minus some. This sample carries roughly 83,000 clones, about 81% of them seen once, and the ten largest clones take 4% to 4.5%. The source material was PBMCs. The source of these receptors is a man between 60 and 75 years old in good health and CMV-seronegative.

CDR3 coding DNA: TGTGCCAGCAGCTTAATTGCTAGCGGGAACACCGGGGAGCTGTTTTTT. This encodes CASSLIASGNTGELFF. V is TRBV7-8 and J is TRBJ2-2; TRBD2 matches at 7 bases. J was trimmed by 1 base and V by 2 bases; bases with no gene match: 4. Per germline, CDR1 SGHVS and CDR2 FQNEAQ. The CDR3 has 16 amino acids.

The chain combines TRBV7-6 with TRBJ2-3; 7 bases align to TRBD1. The CDR3 runs 15 residues. The J segment lost 5 bases and the V segment lost 5 bases, leaving 10 bases of the junction unmatched. Per the germline V gene, CDR1 is SGHVS and CDR2 is FNYEAQ. The CDR3 DNA follows: TGTGCCAGCAGCCTCGGGGCAGGGGGTCGAGATACGCAGTATTTT. It codes for CASSLGAGGRDTQYF. Complete variable domain (other parts from reference TRBV7-6 and TRBJ2-3): GAGVSQSPRYKVTKRGQDVALRCDPISGHVSLYWYRQALGQGPEFLTYFNYEAQQDKSGLPNDRFSAERPEGSISTLTIQRTEQRDSAMYRCASSLGAGGRDTQYFGPGTRLTVL.

The rearrangement links TRBV19 to TRBJ1-5, with unresolved D. The CDR3 contains 12 residues. CDR1 and CDR2 (germline): LNHDA, SQIVND (reference sequence). V dropped 3 bases and J dropped 10 bases, with 10 bases sitting between them. CDR3 bases: TGTGCCAGTAGTATGACAATTGAACCCCAGCATTTT. Translating it yields CASSMTIEPQHF.

For this clone: One end of the junction fails to match germline, which may point to a read error. The V call is TRBV7-9, the J call TRBJ1-1, with 8 positions matching TRBD1. The CDR3 totals 16 residues. Per the germline V gene, CDR1 is SEHNR and CDR2 is FQNEAQ (reference sequence). The DNA of the CDR3 is TGTTCCAGCAGCCCCGACAGGGGCGCGATGAACACTGAAGCTTTCTTT. It specifies CSSSPDRGAMNTEAFF.

The genes are TRBV30 and TRBJ1-2; no clear D gene. Germline-derived CDR1 and CDR2 are GTSNPN and SVGIG (reference sequence). There are 15 residues in the CDR3. V shed 0 bases and J shed 2 bases, with 13 bases lying between them. The CDR3 nucleotides are TGTGCCTGGAGTGTCCCGCCGGCCAGGAACTATGGCTACACCTTC. This encodes CAWSVPPARNYGYTF.

This clone was seen more than once but under ten times. The chain employs TRBV29-1 and TRBJ1-1, with 7 bases matching TRBD1. CDR3 length: 13 residues. V gave up 6 bases and J gave up 5 bases; unmatched junction bases: 9. Germline values: CDR1 SQVTM, CDR2 ANQGSEA. The CDR3 sequence: CSVPRQGNTEAFF. The DNA for the CDR3 is TGCAGCGTCCCCCGACAGGGAAATACTGAAGCTTTCTTT.

This chain connects TRBV30 to TRBJ1-5; the D is unclear. The CDR3 runs to 14 residues. Germline values: CDR1 GTSNPN, CDR2 SVGIG (reference sequence). Trimming pared 5 bases from V and 5 bases from J, leaving 16 bases between. This chain's CDR3 is CAWGGHASHQPQHF. CDR3 in DNA: TGTGCCTGGGGTGGGCACGCTTCCCATCAGCCCCAGCATTTT.